This TCR beta chain was recovered during a study of OX40 agonist ivuxolimab in advanced cancers. Autoimmune disease history or systemic immunosuppression excluded patients. Points on this clone: The target antigen is unknown.

Assay: immunoSEQ multiplex PCR; the TCRdb copy retains only in-frame clones and omits some. The sample has around 60,000 clones; roughly nine tenths are singletons. Study outcomes and limitations: Relative to CD4+, CD8+ T cells held more expanded clones on average. Circulating CD4+ and CD8+ T cells showed clonal expansion by week 6 at 0.1 to 3.0 mg/kg.

Trimming left V 3 bases short and J 3 bases short, with 8 bases between. This CDR3 is built from 13 residues. Germline V gene data show CDR1 as SNHLY and CDR2 as FYNNEI. The source is an adult with an advanced solid tumor such as melanoma, head and neck, liver or kidney cancer. Sequencing used CD4+ or CD8+ T cells sorted from blood, obtained in a trial of the OX40 agonist ivuxolimab. This sequence joins TRBV2 and TRBJ1-2; D is perhaps TRBD1 (5 bases). This CDR3 reads CASSDGGYYGYTF. Written as DNA, the CDR3 is TGTGCCAGCAGTGATGGGGGATACTATGGCTACACCTTC.